This is a list of T cell receptor beta chains from one sample in a study of Ad26.COV2.S vaccination and SARS-CoV-2 variants. Assay used: immunoSEQ multiplex PCR; TCRdb lists only in-frame clones, some missing. This table holds approximately 420,000 clones, roughly 90% found once. The sample in question was peripheral blood, obtained in a trial of Ad26.COV2.S vaccine versus placebo. The receptor set was obtained from a person between 18 and 65 years old who received the Ad26.COV2.S COVID-19 vaccine or a placebo. Both conserved end residues are part of each CDR3. A D gene is named only where the DNA matches it firmly. Clone size, where shown, is once, few, many, or a class for clones that have expanded.

clone_size: -; d_call: -; v_call: TRBV28; j_call: TRBJ2-7; cdr3_aa: CASSFSRHEQYF; cdr3_nt: TGTGCCAGCAGTTTTAGTCGGCACGAGCAGTACTTC
clone_size: -; d_call: -; v_call: TRBV12-2; j_call: TRBJ2-7; cdr3_aa: CASRSLYLRGDYEQYF; cdr3_nt: TGTGCAAGTCGCTCCCTCTACCTCAGGGGAGACTACGAGCAGTACTTC
clone_size: -; d_call: -; v_call: TRBV6-5; j_call: TRBJ1-4; cdr3_aa: CASSGNTIRLFF; cdr3_nt: TGTGCCAGCAGCGGGAACACTATACGGCTGTTTTTT
clone_size: -; d_call: -; v_call: TRBV19; j_call: TRBJ1-2; cdr3_aa: CATTVGQEFGYGYTF; cdr3_nt: TGTGCCACCACGGTCGGTCAGGAGTTTGGTTATGGCTACACCTTC
clone_size: -; d_call: TRBD2; v_call: TRBV7-3; j_call: TRBJ2-6; cdr3_aa: CASSLTGLGTRSYGANVLTF; cdr3_nt: TGTGCCAGCAGCTTAACGGGTTTGGGGACTAGAAGTTACGGGGCCAACGTCCTGACTTTC
clone_size: -; d_call: -; v_call: TRBV6-4; j_call: TRBJ1-5; cdr3_aa: CASSDVVGQPQHF; cdr3_nt: TGTGCCAGCAGTGACGTGGTGGGCCAGCCCCAGCATTTT
clone_size: once; d_call: TRBD2; v_call: TRBV3-1/TRBV3-2; j_call: TRBJ2-2; cdr3_aa: CASSQDLGLAGSTGELFF; cdr3_nt: TGTGCCAGCAGCCAAGACCTGGGACTAGCGGGGAGCACCGGGGAGCTGTTTTTT
clone_size: once; d_call: -; v_call: TRBV6-2/TRBV6-3; j_call: TRBJ1-5; cdr3_aa: CASSYSSSNQPQHF; cdr3_nt: TGTGCCAGCAGTTACTCGAGCAGTAATCAGCCCCAGCATTTT
clone_size: -; d_call: -; v_call: TRBV5-8; j_call: TRBJ1-3; cdr3_aa: CASRGSGNTIYF; cdr3_nt: TGTGCCAGCCGGGGGTCTGGAAACACCATATATTTT
clone_size: -; d_call: -; v_call: TRBV12-1; j_call: TRBJ1-1; cdr3_aa: CASSFESGGLNTEAFF; cdr3_nt: TGTGCCAGCAGCTTTGAATCTGGGGGGTTGAACACTGAAGCTTTCTTT
clone_size: -; d_call: TRBD1; v_call: TRBV6-2/TRBV6-3; j_call: TRBJ1-1; cdr3_aa: CASSYSPGTGGTPEAFF; cdr3_nt: TGTGCCAGCAGTTACTCCCCCGGGACAGGGGGCACTCCTGAAGCTTTCTTT
clone_size: -; d_call: -; v_call: TRBV6-5; j_call: TRBJ2-7; cdr3_aa: CASSPGVGYEQYF; cdr3_nt: TGTGCCAGCAGCCCAGGGGTGGGCTACGAGCAGTACTTC
clone_size: -; d_call: TRBD1; v_call: TRBV28; j_call: TRBJ1-4; cdr3_aa: CASSPGGQGHEKLFF; cdr3_nt: TGTGCCAGCAGTCCGGGGGGACAGGGTCATGAAAAACTGTTTTTT
clone_size: -; d_call: -; v_call: TRBV10-3; j_call: TRBJ2-3; cdr3_aa: CAISDLAQGFADTQYF; cdr3_nt: TGTGCCATCAGTGATCTCGCGCAGGGATTCGCAGATACGCAGTATTTT
clone_size: -; d_call: -; v_call: TRBV5-4; j_call: TRBJ2-1; cdr3_aa: CASSSGLYNEQFF; cdr3_nt: TGTGCCAGCAGCTCCGGACTCTACAATGAGCAGTTCTTC
clone_size: -; d_call: -; v_call: TRBV5-6; j_call: TRBJ2-5; cdr3_aa: CASSFGRIQETQYF; cdr3_nt: TGTGCCAGCAGCTTTGGGAGAATACAAGAGACCCAGTACTTC
clone_size: -; d_call: TRBD2; v_call: TRBV2; j_call: TRBJ2-3; cdr3_aa: CASSGDGLAGVDTQYF; cdr3_nt: TGTGCCAGCAGTGGGGACGGACTAGCGGGGGTGGATACGCAGTATTTT
clone_size: -; d_call: TRBD1; v_call: TRBV6-2/TRBV6-3; j_call: TRBJ1-6; cdr3_aa: CASSYTGGNSPLHF; cdr3_nt: TGTGCCAGCAGTTACACAGGGGGGAATTCACCCCTCCACTTT
clone_size: -; d_call: TRBD2; v_call: TRBV7-2; j_call: TRBJ2-2; cdr3_aa: CASSLGLAGANTGELFF; cdr3_nt: TGTGCCAGCAGCTTAGGACTAGCGGGGGCGAACACCGGGGAGCTGTTTTTT
clone_size: once; d_call: -; v_call: TRBV4-1; j_call: TRBJ2-7; cdr3_aa: CASSQEGGRSYEQYF; cdr3_nt: TGCGCCAGCAGCCAAGAGGGGGGGCGCTCCTACGAGCAGTACTTC
clone_size: -; d_call: -; v_call: TRBV4-3; j_call: TRBJ2-2; cdr3_aa: CASSRGGGGRSGELFF; cdr3_nt: TGCGCCAGCAGCCGAGGTGGAGGGGGCCGATCCGGGGAGCTGTTTTTT
clone_size: once; d_call: -; v_call: TRBV28; j_call: TRBJ1-1; cdr3_aa: CASSPRRSLEAFF; cdr3_nt: TGTGCCAGCAGTCCCCGGCGGAGTTTGGAAGCTTTCTTT
clone_size: -; d_call: -; v_call: TRBV28; j_call: TRBJ1-1; cdr3_aa: CASSFFGGLNTEAFF; cdr3_nt: TGTGCCAGCAGTTTTTTCGGGGGCCTGAACACTGAAGCTTTCTTT
clone_size: -; d_call: -; v_call: TRBV19; j_call: TRBJ2-5; cdr3_aa: CASSIDSGLQETQYF; cdr3_nt: TGTGCCAGTAGTATAGACTCGGGGCTCCAAGAGACCCAGTACTTC
clone_size: -; d_call: TRBD1; v_call: TRBV9; j_call: TRBJ1-1; cdr3_aa: CASRRVNRGGTEAFF; cdr3_nt: TGTGCCAGCAGAAGAGTGAACAGGGGGGGCACTGAAGCTTTCTTT
clone_size: -; d_call: -; v_call: TRBV7-6; j_call: TRBJ2-5; cdr3_aa: CASSLMPPRNQETQYF; cdr3_nt: TGTGCCAGCAGCTTAATGCCCCCCAGGAACCAAGAGACCCAGTACTTC
clone_size: -; d_call: -; v_call: TRBV4-2; j_call: TRBJ2-3; cdr3_aa: CASSQSGEGDTQYF; cdr3_nt: TGTGCCAGCAGCCAATCAGGAGAAGGGGATACGCAGTATTTT
clone_size: -; d_call: TRBD2; v_call: TRBV7-9; j_call: TRBJ2-5; cdr3_aa: CASSPMSSRGGSQETQYF; cdr3_nt: TGTGCCAGCAGCCCAATGTCGTCGCGGGGGGGAAGCCAAGAGACCCAGTACTTC
clone_size: -; d_call: TRBD1; v_call: TRBV6-5; j_call: TRBJ1-2; cdr3_aa: CASRSTGGRGYTF; cdr3_nt: TGTGCCAGCAGGTCCACAGGGGGCAGAGGCTACACCTTC
clone_size: -; d_call: -; v_call: TRBV2; j_call: TRBJ2-3; cdr3_aa: CASSLRGDTQYF; cdr3_nt: TGTGCCAGCAGTCTTCGGGGAGATACGCAGTATTTT
clone_size: -; d_call: -; v_call: TRBV4-3; j_call: TRBJ2-7; cdr3_aa: CASSHALRGSYEQYF; cdr3_nt: TGCGCCAGCAGCCACGCCCTACGGGGCTCCTACGAGCAGTACTTC
clone_size: -; d_call: TRBD2; v_call: TRBV10-3; j_call: TRBJ2-3; cdr3_aa: CAISGLAGGPNGSDTQYF; cdr3_nt: TGTGCCATCAGCGGACTAGCGGGGGGGCCAAATGGATCAGATACGCAGTATTTT
clone_size: -; d_call: -; v_call: TRBV11-2; j_call: TRBJ2-1; cdr3_aa: CASRYGLYEQFF; cdr3_nt: TGTGCCAGCAGATACGGCTTGTATGAGCAGTTCTTC
clone_size: -; d_call: -; v_call: TRBV7-8; j_call: TRBJ1-1; cdr3_aa: CASSLFGAGERSAEAFF; cdr3_nt: TGTGCCAGCAGCTTATTTGGTGCGGGGGAGAGGAGCGCTGAAGCTTTCTTT
clone_size: -; d_call: TRBD2; v_call: TRBV11-2; j_call: TRBJ2-1; cdr3_aa: CASSLTQFRRGRYNEQFF; cdr3_nt: TGTGCCAGCAGCCTTACCCAATTTAGGCGGGGGAGATACAATGAGCAGTTCTTC
clone_size: -; d_call: -; v_call: TRBV7-9; j_call: TRBJ2-1; cdr3_aa: CASTGINEQFF; cdr3_nt: TGTGCCAGCACGGGGATCAATGAGCAGTTCTTC
clone_size: -; d_call: -; v_call: TRBV4-1; j_call: TRBJ1-5; cdr3_aa: CASSQGTAGQPQHF; cdr3_nt: TGCGCCAGCAGCCAAGGGACAGCCGGGCAGCCCCAGCATTTT
clone_size: -; d_call: TRBD2; v_call: TRBV4-1; j_call: TRBJ2-5; cdr3_aa: CASSWNPRLADQETQYF; cdr3_nt: TGCGCCAGCAGCTGGAACCCCCGACTAGCGGACCAAGAGACCCAGTACTTC
clone_size: -; d_call: TRBD1; v_call: TRBV6-5; j_call: TRBJ1-1; cdr3_aa: CASRAGQGNTEAFF; cdr3_nt: TGTGCCAGCCGAGCGGGACAGGGGAACACTGAAGCTTTCTTT
clone_size: -; d_call: -; v_call: TRBV7-8; j_call: TRBJ2-7; cdr3_aa: CASSLALDYSYEQYF; cdr3_nt: TGTGCCAGCAGCCTGGCTCTCGACTATTCCTACGAGCAGTACTTC
clone_size: -; d_call: -; v_call: TRBV7-2; j_call: TRBJ2-5; cdr3_aa: CASSLSRAAQTQYF; cdr3_nt: TGTGCCAGCAGCTTATCCAGGGCCGCCCAGACCCAGTACTTC
clone_size: -; d_call: TRBD2; v_call: TRBV9; j_call: TRBJ2-3; cdr3_aa: CASSVRGGLDTQYF; cdr3_nt: TGTGCCAGCAGCGTCCGGGGGGGCCTGGATACGCAGTATTTT
clone_size: -; d_call: TRBD1; v_call: TRBV13; j_call: TRBJ2-5; cdr3_aa: CASSYWDSQETQYF; cdr3_nt: TGTGCCAGCAGCTACTGGGACAGCCAAGAGACCCAGTACTTC
clone_size: few; d_call: TRBD1; v_call: TRBV19; j_call: TRBJ2-2; cdr3_aa: CASRAFRGLDTGELFF; cdr3_nt: TGTGCCAGTAGGGCTTTCAGGGGGCTAGACACCGGGGAGCTGTTTTTT
clone_size: -; d_call: TRBD1; v_call: TRBV5-1; j_call: TRBJ1-4; cdr3_aa: CASSLGQGIEKLFF; cdr3_nt: TGCGCCAGCAGCTTGGGACAGGGGATCGAAAAACTGTTTTTT
clone_size: -; d_call: TRBD2; v_call: TRBV5-6; j_call: TRBJ2-7; cdr3_aa: CASSLRLAGGPGQYF; cdr3_nt: TGTGCCAGCAGCCTCCGACTAGCGGGGGGGCCTGGGCAGTACTTC
clone_size: -; d_call: -; v_call: TRBV7-9; j_call: TRBJ1-2; cdr3_aa: CASSLLGAGDYTF; cdr3_nt: TGTGCCAGCAGCTTACTCGGGGCCGGAGACTACACCTTC
clone_size: -; d_call: TRBD2; v_call: TRBV6-2/TRBV6-3; j_call: TRBJ2-2; cdr3_aa: CASSPKGIWTSGGPNTGELFF; cdr3_nt: TGTGCCAGCAGCCCAAAAGGTATCTGGACTAGCGGGGGACCCAACACCGGGGAGCTGTTTTTT
clone_size: -; d_call: TRBD2; v_call: TRBV6-6; j_call: TRBJ2-7; cdr3_aa: CASSYSGREGYEQYF; cdr3_nt: TGTGCCAGCAGTTACTCAGGTAGGGAGGGCTACGAGCAGTACTTC
clone_size: -; d_call: -; v_call: TRBV10-3; j_call: TRBJ1-4; cdr3_aa: CAIRGATNEKLFF; cdr3_nt: TGTGCCATACGAGGGGCAACTAATGAAAAACTGTTTTTT
clone_size: -; d_call: TRBD2; v_call: TRBV3-1/TRBV3-2; j_call: TRBJ2-2; cdr3_aa: CASSRDLAGTGELFF; cdr3_nt: TGTGCCAGCAGCCGGGATTTAGCGGGCACCGGGGAGCTGTTTTTT
clone_size: -; d_call: -; v_call: TRBV18; j_call: TRBJ2-6; cdr3_aa: CASSPTGGLSGANVLTF; cdr3_nt: TGTGCCAGCTCACCAACCGGTGGGTTATCTGGGGCCAACGTCCTGACTTTC
clone_size: -; d_call: TRBD1; v_call: TRBV5-1; j_call: TRBJ2-7; cdr3_aa: CASSLDGQGAYEQYF; cdr3_nt: TGCGCCAGCAGCTTGGATGGGCAGGGGGCGTACGAGCAGTACTTC
clone_size: -; d_call: TRBD2; v_call: TRBV6-5; j_call: TRBJ2-3; cdr3_aa: CASGLAGQRADTQYF; cdr3_nt: TGTGCCAGCGGACTAGCGGGGCAGAGGGCAGATACGCAGTATTTT